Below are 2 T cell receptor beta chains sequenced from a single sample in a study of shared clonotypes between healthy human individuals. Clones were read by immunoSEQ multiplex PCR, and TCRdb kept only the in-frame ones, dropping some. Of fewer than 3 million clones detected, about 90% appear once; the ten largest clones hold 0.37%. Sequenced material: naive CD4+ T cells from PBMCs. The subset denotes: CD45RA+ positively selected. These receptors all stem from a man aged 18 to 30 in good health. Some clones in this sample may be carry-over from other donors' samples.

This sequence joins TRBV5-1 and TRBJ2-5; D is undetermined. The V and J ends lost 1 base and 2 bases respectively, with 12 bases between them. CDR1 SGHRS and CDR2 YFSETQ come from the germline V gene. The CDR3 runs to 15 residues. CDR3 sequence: CASSLSLGIQETQYF. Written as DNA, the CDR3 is TGCGCCAGCAGCTTGTCGCTTGGGATTCAAGAGACCCAGTACTTC.

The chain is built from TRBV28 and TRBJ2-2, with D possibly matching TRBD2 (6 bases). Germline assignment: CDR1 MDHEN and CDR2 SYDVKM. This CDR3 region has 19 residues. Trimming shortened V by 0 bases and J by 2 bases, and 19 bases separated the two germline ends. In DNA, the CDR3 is TGTGCCAGCAGTTTATGGTTGGGAGTAGCGGAGACAAACACCGGGGAGCTGTTTTTT. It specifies CASSLWLGVAETNTGELFF. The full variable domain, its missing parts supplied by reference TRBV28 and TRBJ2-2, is DVKVTQSSRYLVKRTGEKVFLECVQDMDHENMFWYRQDPGLGLRLIYFSYDVKMKEKGDIPEGYSVSREKKERFSLILESASTNQTSMYLCASSLWLGVAETNTGELFFGEGSRLTVL.